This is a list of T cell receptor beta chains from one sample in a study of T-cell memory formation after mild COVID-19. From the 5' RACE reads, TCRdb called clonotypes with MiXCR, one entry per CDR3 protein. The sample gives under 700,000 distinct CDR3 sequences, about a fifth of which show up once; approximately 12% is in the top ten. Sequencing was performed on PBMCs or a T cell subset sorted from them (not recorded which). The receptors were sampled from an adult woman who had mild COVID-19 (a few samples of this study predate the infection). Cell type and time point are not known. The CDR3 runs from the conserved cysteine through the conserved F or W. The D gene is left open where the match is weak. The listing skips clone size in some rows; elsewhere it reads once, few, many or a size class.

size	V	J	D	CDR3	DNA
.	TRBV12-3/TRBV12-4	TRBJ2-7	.	CASSGPSSYEQYF	TGTGCCAGCAGTGGACCTAGCTCCTACGAGCAGTACTTC
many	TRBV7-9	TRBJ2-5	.	CASSLEALRETQYF	TGTGCCAGCAGCTTAGAGGCTCTGCGAGAGACCCAGTACTTC
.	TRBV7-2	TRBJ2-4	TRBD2	CASSLARSGAGAKNIQYF	TGTGCCAGCAGCTTAGCGCGGAGCGGAGCGGGGGCCAAAAACATTCAGTACTTC
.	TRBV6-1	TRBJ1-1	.	CASSELTVDHTEAFF	TGTGCCAGCAGTGAATTGACGGTGGACCACACTGAAGCTTTCTTT
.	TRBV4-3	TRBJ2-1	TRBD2	CASSGGRVLFF	TGCGCCAGCAGCGGCGGGAGGGTGCTGTTCTTC
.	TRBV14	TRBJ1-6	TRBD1	CASSRSTGGSYNSPLHF	TGTGCCAGCAGCCGCTCGACAGGGGGGTCCTATAATTCACCCCTCCACTTT
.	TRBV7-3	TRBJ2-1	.	CASSHSSRRNNEQFF	TGTGCCAGCAGCCACTCCAGCCGGCGGAACAATGAGCAGTTCTTC
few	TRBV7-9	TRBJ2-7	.	CASSSGTAEQYF	TGTGCCAGCAGCTCGGGGACGGCCGAGCAGTACTTC
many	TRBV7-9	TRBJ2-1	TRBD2	CASSLGAGVGEQFF	TGTGCCAGCAGCTTGGGAGCGGGAGTTGGGGAGCAGTTCTTC
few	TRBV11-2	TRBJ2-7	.	CASSPSAGAYEQYF	TGTGCCAGCAGCCCCTCCGCCGGAGCCTACGAGCAGTACTTC
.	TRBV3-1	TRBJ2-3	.	CASSINTDTQYF	TGTGCCAGCAGCATTAACACAGATACGCAGTATTTT
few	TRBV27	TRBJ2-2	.	CASKTHLNTGELFF	TGTGCCAGCAAGACTCACCTTAACACCGGGGAGCTGTTTTTT
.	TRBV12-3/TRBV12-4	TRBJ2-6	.	CASSFGRGHSEGANVLTF	TGTGCCAGCAGTTTCGGCAGGGGACATTCGGAAGGGGCCAACGTCCTGACTTTC
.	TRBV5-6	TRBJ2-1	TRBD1	CASSLNTGTVNNEQFF	TGTGCCAGCAGCTTGAACACCGGGACAGTAAACAATGAGCAGTTCTTC
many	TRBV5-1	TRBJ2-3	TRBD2	CASSPGLAGATDTQYF	TGCGCCAGCAGCCCGGGACTAGCGGGTGCCACAGATACGCAGTATTTT
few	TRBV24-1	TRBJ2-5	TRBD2	CATSDYRGGLETQYF	TGTGCCACCAGTGATTATAGGGGAGGGTTGGAGACCCAGTACTTC
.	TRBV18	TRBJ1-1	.	CASSRRSSTEAFF	TGTGCCAGCTCACGTCGTTCGAGCACTGAAGCTTTCTTT
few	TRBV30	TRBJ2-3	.	CAWNEYTDTQYF	TGTGCCTGGAATGAATACACAGATACGCAGTATTTT
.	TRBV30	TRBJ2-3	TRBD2	CAWSVVGGGGDTQYF	TGTGCCTGGAGTGTTGTGGGAGGCGGGGGAGATACGCAGTATTTT
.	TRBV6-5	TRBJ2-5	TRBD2	CASTGGVRGTQYF	TGTGCCAGCACCGGGGGGGTGAGAGGGACCCAGTACTTC
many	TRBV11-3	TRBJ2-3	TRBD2	CASSSRTSGRGTQYF	TGTGCCAGCAGCTCCCGGACTAGCGGGAGGGGTACGCAGTATTTT
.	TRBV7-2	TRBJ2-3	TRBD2	CASSPVLAGGGTDTQYF	TGTGCCAGCAGCCCCGTACTAGCGGGAGGTGGAACAGATACGCAGTATTTT
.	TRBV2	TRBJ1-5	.	CASSEHSNQPQHF	TGTGCCAGCAGTGAACATAGCAATCAGCCCCAGCATTTT
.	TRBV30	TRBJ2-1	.	CAWSQWQNEQFF	TGTGCCTGGAGTCAGTGGCAGAATGAGCAGTTCTTC
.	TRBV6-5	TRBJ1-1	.	CASSYSNTRGRKAFF	TGTGCCAGCAGTTACTCGAATACGAGGGGACGTAAAGCTTTCTTT
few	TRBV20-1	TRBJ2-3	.	CSAIIAATDTQYF	TGCAGTGCTATCATTGCGGCCACAGATACGCAGTATTTT
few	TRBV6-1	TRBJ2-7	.	CASSPAHYEQYF	TGTGCCAGCAGTCCAGCCCACTACGAGCAGTACTTC
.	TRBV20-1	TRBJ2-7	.	CSARPGNYEQYF	TGCAGTGCTAGGCCGGGGAACTACGAGCAGTACTTC
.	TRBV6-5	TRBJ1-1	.	CASSYDRGSNTEAFF	TGTGCCAGCAGTTACGACCGGGGGTCGAACACTGAAGCTTTCTTT
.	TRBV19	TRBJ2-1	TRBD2	CASSPYGLAGDEQFF	TGTGCCAGTAGTCCCTACGGACTAGCGGGAGATGAGCAGTTCTTC
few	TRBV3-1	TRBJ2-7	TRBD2	CASCLAGGIYEQYF	TGTGCCAGCTGCCTAGCGGGGGGGATCTACGAGCAGTACTTC